This section outlines one TCR beta chain sequence together with its context. What it binds is unknown. Two-round multiplex PCR amplified TCR beta CDR3 from genomic DNA. Used in first-round PCR were primers specific to each TRBV and TRBJ gene. As the PCR entered its second round, universal primers were used. A single record per CDR3 protein comes from TCRdb applying MiXCR to the multiplex PCR reads. The data show around 27,000 distinct CDR3 sequences, around 30% seen once. The sample is drawn from a study of prognosis after radiotherapy for stage I lung cancer. Study-wide background: Radiotherapy took the form of SBRT (3 to 5 fractions) with a biologically effective dose of at least 100 Gy. Whole-study findings and limits: Median unique TCR clone counts of approximately 9,600 versus 7,200 showed a fall after stereotactic body radiation therapy.

Free of prior chemotherapy, radiotherapy and other malignancies, all of the patients were also node-negative on CT and PET/CT. Deletions cut 7 bases from V and 4 bases from J, with 17 bases between. This CDR3 has 15 residues. Germline V gene lookup returns CDR1 MDHEN and CDR2 SYDVKM. This TCR derives from a donor aged 50 or older with non-small cell lung cancer. The sequencing here drew on PBMCs, taken before or after stereotactic body radiation therapy (not recorded which). The gene calls are TRBV28 and TRBJ1-5; perhaps TRBD1 as D (6 bases). CDR3 residues: CASKEAQGRNQPQHF. CDR3 in DNA: TGTGCCAGCAAAGAAGCACAGGGTAGAAATCAGCCCCAGCATTTT.